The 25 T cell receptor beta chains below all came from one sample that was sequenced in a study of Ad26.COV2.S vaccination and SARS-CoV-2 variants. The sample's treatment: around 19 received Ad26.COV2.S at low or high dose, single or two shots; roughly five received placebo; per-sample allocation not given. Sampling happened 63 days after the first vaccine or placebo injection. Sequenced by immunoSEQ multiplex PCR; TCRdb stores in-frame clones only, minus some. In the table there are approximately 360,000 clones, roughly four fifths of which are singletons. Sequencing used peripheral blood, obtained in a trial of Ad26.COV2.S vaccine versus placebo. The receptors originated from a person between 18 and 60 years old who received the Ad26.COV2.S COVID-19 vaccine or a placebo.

CDR3 bases: TGTGCCAGCAGCTCGAGACTAGCCCAAGAGACCCAGTACTTC. As protein: CASSSRLAQETQYF. V is TRBV7-8 and J is TRBJ2-5, with 7 bases matching TRBD2. The germline V gene encodes CDR1 SGHVS and CDR2 FQNEAQ. The ends lost 4 bases at V and 1 base at J; junction bases unmatched: 3. The CDR3 totals 14 residues.

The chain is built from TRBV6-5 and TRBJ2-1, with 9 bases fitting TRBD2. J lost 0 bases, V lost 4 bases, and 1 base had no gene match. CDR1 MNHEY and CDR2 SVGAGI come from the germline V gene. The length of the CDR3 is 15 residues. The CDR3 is CASSLAGASYNEQFF. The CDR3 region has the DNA TGTGCCAGCAGTTTAGCGGGAGCCTCCTACAATGAGCAGTTCTTC.

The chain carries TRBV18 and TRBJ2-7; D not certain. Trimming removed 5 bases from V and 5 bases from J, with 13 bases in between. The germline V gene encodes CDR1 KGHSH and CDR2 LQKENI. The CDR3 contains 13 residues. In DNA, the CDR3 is TGTGCCAGCTCAGCGCGTCTAGAGGACGAGCAGTACTTC. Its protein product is CASSARLEDEQYF. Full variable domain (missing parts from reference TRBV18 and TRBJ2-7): NAGVMQNPRHLVRRRGQEARLRCSPMKGHSHVYWYRQLPEEGLKFMVYLQKENIIDESGMPKERFSAEFPKEGPSILRIQQVVRGDSAAYFCASSARLEDEQYFGPGTRLTVT.

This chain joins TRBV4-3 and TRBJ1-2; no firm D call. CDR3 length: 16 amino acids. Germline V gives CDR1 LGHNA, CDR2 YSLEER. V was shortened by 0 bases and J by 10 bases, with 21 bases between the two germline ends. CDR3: CASSQDLVVPTNVYTF. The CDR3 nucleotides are TGCGCCAGCAGCCAAGATCTTGTGGTACCCACGAACGTCTACACCTTC.

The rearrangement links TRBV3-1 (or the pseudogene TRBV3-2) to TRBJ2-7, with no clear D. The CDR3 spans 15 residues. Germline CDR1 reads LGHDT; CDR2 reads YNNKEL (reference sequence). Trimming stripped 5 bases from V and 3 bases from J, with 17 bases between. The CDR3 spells CASSLIGRAFYEQYF. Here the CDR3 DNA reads TGTGCCAGCAGCTTGATAGGACGGGCGTTCTACGAGCAGTACTTC.

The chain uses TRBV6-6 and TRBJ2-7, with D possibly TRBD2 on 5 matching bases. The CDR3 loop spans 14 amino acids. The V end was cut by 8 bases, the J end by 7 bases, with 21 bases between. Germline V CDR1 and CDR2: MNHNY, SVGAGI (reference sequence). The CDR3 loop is CASGPSESGMEQYF. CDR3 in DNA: TGTGCCAGCGGGCCCTCGGAATCGGGGATGGAGCAGTACTTC.

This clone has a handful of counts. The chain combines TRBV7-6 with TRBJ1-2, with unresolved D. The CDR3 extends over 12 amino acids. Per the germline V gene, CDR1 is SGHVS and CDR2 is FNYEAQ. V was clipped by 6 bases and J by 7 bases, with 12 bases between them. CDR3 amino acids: CASSHAGAGYTF. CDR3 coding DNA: TGTGCCAGCAGTCACGCGGGAGCTGGCTACACCTTC.

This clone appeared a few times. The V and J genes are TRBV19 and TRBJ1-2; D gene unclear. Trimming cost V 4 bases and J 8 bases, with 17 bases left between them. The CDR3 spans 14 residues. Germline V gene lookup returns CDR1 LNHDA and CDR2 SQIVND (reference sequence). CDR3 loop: CASSRRSPDGGYTF. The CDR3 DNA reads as TGTGCCAGTAGTAGGAGGTCTCCCGACGGCGGCTACACCTTC.

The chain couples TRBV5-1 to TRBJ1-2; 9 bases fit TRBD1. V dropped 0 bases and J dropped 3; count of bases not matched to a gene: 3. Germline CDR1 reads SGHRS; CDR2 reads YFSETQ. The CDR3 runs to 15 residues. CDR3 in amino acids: CASSLEQGAYYGYTF. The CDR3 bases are TGCGCCAGCAGCTTGGAACAGGGGGCCTACTATGGCTACACCTTC.

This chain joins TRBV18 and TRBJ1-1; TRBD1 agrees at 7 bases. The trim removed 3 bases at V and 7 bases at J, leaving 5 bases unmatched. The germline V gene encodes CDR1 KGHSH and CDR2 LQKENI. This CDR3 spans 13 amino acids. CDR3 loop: CASSPRGQFEAFF. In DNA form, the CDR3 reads TGTGCCAGCTCACCCCGGGGACAGTTTGAAGCTTTCTTT.

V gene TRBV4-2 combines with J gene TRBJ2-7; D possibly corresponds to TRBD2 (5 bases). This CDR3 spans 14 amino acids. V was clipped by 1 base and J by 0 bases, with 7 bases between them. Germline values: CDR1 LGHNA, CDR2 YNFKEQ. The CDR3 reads CASSQGGPSYEQYF. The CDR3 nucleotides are TGTGCCAGCAGCCAAGGCGGGCCCTCCTACGAGCAGTACTTC.

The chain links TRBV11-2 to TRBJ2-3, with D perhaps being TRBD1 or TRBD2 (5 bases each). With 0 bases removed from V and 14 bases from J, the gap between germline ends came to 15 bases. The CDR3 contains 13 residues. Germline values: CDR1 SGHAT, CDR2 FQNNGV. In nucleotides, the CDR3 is TGTGCCAGCAGCTTAGATCTAGGGGACGCCGCGTATTTT. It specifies CASSLDLGDAAYF.

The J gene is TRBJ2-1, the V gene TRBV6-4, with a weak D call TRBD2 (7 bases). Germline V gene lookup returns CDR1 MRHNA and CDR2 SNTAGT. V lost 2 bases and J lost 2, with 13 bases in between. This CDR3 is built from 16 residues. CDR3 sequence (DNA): TGTGCCAGCAGTGACCTAGGGGGGGGTACCTACAATGAGCAGTTCTTC. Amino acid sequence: CASSDLGGGTYNEQFF.

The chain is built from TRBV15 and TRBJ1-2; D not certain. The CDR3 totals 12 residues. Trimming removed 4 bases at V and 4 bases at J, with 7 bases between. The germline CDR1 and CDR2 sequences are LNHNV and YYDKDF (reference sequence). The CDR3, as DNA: TGTGCCACCAGCATAGGATCCTATGGCTACACCTTC. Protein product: CATSIGSYGYTF.

In DNA, the CDR3 is TGCGCCAGCAGCCAAGACTGGCTAGCGGGGGAGACCCAGTACTTC. Translated: CASSQDWLAGETQYF. The J gene is TRBJ2-5, the V gene TRBV4-1; TRBD2 agrees at 9 bases. CDR1 is MGHRA, CDR2 YSYEKL, per germline. This CDR3 contains 15 residues. With V trimmed by 0 bases and J by 5 bases, 4 bases remained unmatched.

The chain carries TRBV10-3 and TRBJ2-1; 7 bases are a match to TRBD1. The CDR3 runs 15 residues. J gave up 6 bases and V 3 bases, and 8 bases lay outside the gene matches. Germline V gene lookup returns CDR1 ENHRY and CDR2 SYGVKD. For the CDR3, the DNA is TGTGCCATCAGTGACTCAAGACAGGGATCCAATGAGCAGTTCTTC. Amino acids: CAISDSRQGSNEQFF.

The CDR3 is CASSEGGRYSYEQYF. The CDR3 region has the DNA TGTGCCAGCAGTGAGGGCGGGAGGTACTCCTACGAGCAGTACTTC. The V gene is TRBV2, the J gene TRBJ2-7, with 8 bases lining up with TRBD2. The V gene end was trimmed by 3 bases and the J gene end by 0 bases; junction bases not matched to a gene: 4. The germline CDR1 and CDR2 sequences are SNHLY and FYNNEI. This CDR3 has 15 residues.

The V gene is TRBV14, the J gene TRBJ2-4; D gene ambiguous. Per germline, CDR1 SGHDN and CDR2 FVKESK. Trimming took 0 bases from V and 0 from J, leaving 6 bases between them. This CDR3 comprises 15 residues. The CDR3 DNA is TGTGCCAGCAGCCAAGAACCCCGAGCCAAAAACATTCAGTACTTC. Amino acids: CASSQEPRAKNIQYF. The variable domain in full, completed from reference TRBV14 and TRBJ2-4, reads EAGVTQFPSHSVIEKGQTVTLRCDPISGHDNLYWYRRVMGKEIKFLLHFVKESKQDESGMPNNRFLAERTGGTYSTLKVQPAELEDSGVYFCASSQEPRAKNIQYFGAGTRLSVL.

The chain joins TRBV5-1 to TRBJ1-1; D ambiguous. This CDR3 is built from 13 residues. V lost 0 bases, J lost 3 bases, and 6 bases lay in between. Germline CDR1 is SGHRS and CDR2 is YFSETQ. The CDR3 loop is CASSLEPYTEAFF. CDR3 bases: TGCGCCAGCAGCTTGGAACCTTACACTGAAGCTTTCTTT.

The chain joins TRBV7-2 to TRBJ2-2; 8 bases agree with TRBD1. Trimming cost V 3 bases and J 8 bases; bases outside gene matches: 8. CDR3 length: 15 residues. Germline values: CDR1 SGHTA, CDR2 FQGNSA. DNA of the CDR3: TGTGCCAGCAGCTTGGAGGACAGGGCTAAAGGGGAGCTGTTTTTT. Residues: CASSLEDRAKGELFF.

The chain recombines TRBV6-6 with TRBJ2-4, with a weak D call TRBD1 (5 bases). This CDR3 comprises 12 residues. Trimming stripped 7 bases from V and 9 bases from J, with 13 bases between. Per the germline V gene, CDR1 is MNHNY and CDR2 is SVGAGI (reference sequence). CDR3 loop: CASTKDTTIQYF. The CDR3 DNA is TGTGCCAGCACGAAGGACACAACCATTCAGTACTTC.

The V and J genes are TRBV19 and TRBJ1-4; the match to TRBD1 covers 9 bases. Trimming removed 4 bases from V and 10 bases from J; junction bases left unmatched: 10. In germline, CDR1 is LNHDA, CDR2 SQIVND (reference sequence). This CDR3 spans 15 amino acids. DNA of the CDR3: TGTGCCAGTAGTAAGGACAGGGGTCAGACGGGAAAACTGTTTTTT. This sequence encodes CASSKDRGQTGKLFF.

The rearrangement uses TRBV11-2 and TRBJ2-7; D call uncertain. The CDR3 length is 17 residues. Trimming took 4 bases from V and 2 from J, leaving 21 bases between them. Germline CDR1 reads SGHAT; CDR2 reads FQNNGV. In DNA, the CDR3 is TGTGCCAGCAGCTCATACCCCTTCTCACGCTTTCCCTACGAGCAGTACTTC. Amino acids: CASSSYPFSRFPYEQYF. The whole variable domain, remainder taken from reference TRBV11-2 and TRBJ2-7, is EAGVAQSPRYKIIEKRQSVAFWCNPISGHATLYWYQQILGQGPKLLIQFQNNGVVDDSQLPKDRFSAERLKGVDSTLKIQPAKLEDSAVYLCASSSYPFSRFPYEQYFGPGTRLTVT.

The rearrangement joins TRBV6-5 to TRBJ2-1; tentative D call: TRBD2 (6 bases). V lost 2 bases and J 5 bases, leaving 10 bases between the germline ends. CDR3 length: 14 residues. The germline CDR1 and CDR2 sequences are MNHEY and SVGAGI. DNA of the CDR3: TGTGCCAGCAGTTACGGGGGGACCGACAATGAGCAGTTCTTC. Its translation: CASSYGGTDNEQFF.

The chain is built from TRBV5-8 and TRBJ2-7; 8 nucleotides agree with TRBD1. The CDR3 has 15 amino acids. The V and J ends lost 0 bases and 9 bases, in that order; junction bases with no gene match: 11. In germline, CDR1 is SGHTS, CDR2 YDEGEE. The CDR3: CASSLVGTGDFTQYF. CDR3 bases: TGTGCCAGCAGCTTGGTCGGGACAGGAGACTTTACGCAGTACTTC.